Listed below are T cell receptor beta chains from one sample, sequenced in a study of cytomegalovirus exposure and HLA in healthy donors. Sequencing was performed with immunoSEQ multiplex PCR; in TCRdb, only in-frame clones are kept and a portion is missing. Of about 170,000 clones listed, about 82% were seen once; the top ten hold approximately 0.78%. Specimen: PBMCs. The receptors originated from a woman under 30 in good health and CMV-seronegative. Each CDR3 is given with its conserved first and last residue. The D gene is left open where the match is weak. For some rows the clone size is stated as once, few or many, or as a class when expanded; others skip it.

size | D | J | V | DNA | CDR3
once | TRBD2 | TRBJ2-7 | TRBV18 | TGTGCCAGCTCACCACCCGGGGCTAGCGGGAGGGCCCTCGGGGAGCAGTACTTC | CASSPPGASGRALGEQYF
- | - | TRBJ2-7 | TRBV7-2 | TGTGCCAGCAGCCCCCTTAACGAGCAGTACTTC | CASSPLNEQYF
- | TRBD1 | TRBJ2-7 | TRBV6-1 | TGTGCCAGCAGGTTGACAGGGTCCTACGAGCAGTACTTC | CASRLTGSYEQYF
- | - | TRBJ2-1 | TRBV27 | TGTGCCAGCAGTTCGGGACAATCCTACAATGAGCAGTTCTTC | CASSSGQSYNEQFF
- | - | TRBJ1-5 | TRBV27 | TGTGCCAGCAGTCCCGGGCTAGCGAACCACTACAATCAGCCCCAGCATTTT | CASSPGLANHYNQPQHF
- | TRBD2 | TRBJ2-1 | TRBV10-3 | TGTGCCATCAGTGAGAGAGCGGGAGGGGACGAGCAGTTCTTC | CAISERAGGDEQFF
- | TRBD1 | TRBJ1-2 | TRBV5-1 | TGCGCCAGCAGCTCCCGACAGGGATCCTATGGCTACACCTTC | CASSSRQGSYGYTF
- | TRBD2 | TRBJ2-1 | TRBV19 | TGTGCCAGTAGTATGGTCGGCGGGAGCTCCTACAATGAGCAGTTCTTC | CASSMVGGSSYNEQFF
- | - | TRBJ2-1 | TRBV6-4 | TGTGCCAGCAGTGACCAGGGGTCTCGGAATGAGCAGTTCTTC | CASSDQGSRNEQFF
- | - | TRBJ2-5 | TRBV5-1 | TGCGCCAGCAGCTTGGGAGGGGGGGTCGACCAAGAGACCCAGTACTTC | CASSLGGGVDQETQYF
once | TRBD1 | TRBJ1-5 | TRBV18 | TGTGCCAGCTCACCATCGGGACAGGGTAGTCAGCCCCAGCATTTT | CASSPSGQGSQPQHF
- | - | TRBJ2-1 | TRBV5-5 | TGTGCCAGCAGCTTGGTTCAGCCTAGCCCCAATGAGCAGTTCTTC | CASSLVQPSPNEQFF
- | - | TRBJ1-1 | TRBV2 | TGTGCCAGCAGTGACGCGGGGGCGCTTTGGGCTTTCTTT | CASSDAGALWAFF
- | - | TRBJ2-1 | TRBV7-9 | TGTGCCAGCAGCTTATCCAGCGGTGAGCAGTTCTTC | CASSLSSGEQFF
- | TRBD1 | TRBJ2-5 | TRBV30 | TGTGCCTGGAGCGGGACAGCGCAAGAGACCCAGTACTTC | CAWSGTAQETQYF
few | - | TRBJ2-1 | TRBV7-2 | TGTGCCAGCAGCTCAAACTACAATGAGCAGTTCTTC | CASSSNYNEQFF
- | TRBD2 | TRBJ2-7 | TRBV6-1 | TGTGCCAGCAGGGCTAGCGGCTCCTACGAGCAGTACTTC | CASRASGSYEQYF
- | - | TRBJ1-2 | TRBV5-6 | TGTGCCAGCAAGGTTGTGGGGGGACCGTCCAATGGCTACACCTTC | CASKVVGGPSNGYTF
- | - | TRBJ2-3 | TRBV7-8 | TGTGCCAGCAGCTCGATGACTGTAGATACGCAGTATTTT | CASSSMTVDTQYF
few | TRBD2 | TRBJ2-2 | TRBV28 | TGTGCCAGCAGCGCAACGCCCGGGACTAGCTACACCGGGGAGCTGTTTTTT | CASSATPGTSYTGELFF
once | - | TRBJ2-5 | TRBV29-1 | TGCAGCGTTGAACGGGGGACCCAGTACTTC | CSVERGTQYF
- | TRBD2 | TRBJ2-7 | TRBV7-9 | TGTGCCAGCAGCCCGACTAGCGGCTACGAGCAGTACTTC | CASSPTSGYEQYF
- | - | TRBJ2-7 | TRBV6-1 | TGTGCCAGCAGTGTGCCCTGGCTCCACGAGCAGTACTTC | CASSVPWLHEQYF
- | TRBD1 | TRBJ1-5 | TRBV18 | TGTGCCAGCTCACTCGCCCAGGACAGGGGCAGCAATCAGCCCCAGCATTTT | CASSLAQDRGSNQPQHF
few | TRBD1 | TRBJ2-2 | TRBV15 | TGTGCCACCAGCGGAGCCACCTCGGGACAGGCGAAATGGGGGGAGCTGTTTTTT | CATSGATSGQAKWGELFF
- | - | TRBJ1-1 | TRBV30 | TGTGCCTGGAGTTACGGTGAGGGCCACCTAATTAACACTGAAGCTTTCTTT | CAWSYGEGHLINTEAFF
- | TRBD2 | TRBJ2-5 | TRBV7-9 | TGTGCCAGCAGCAGTGAGACTAGCAGCCAGACCCAGTACTTC | CASSSETSSQTQYF
- | TRBD1 | TRBJ2-7 | TRBV11-3 | TGTGCCAGCAGCGAGGGACAGCCCTACGAGCAGTACTTC | CASSEGQPYEQYF
- | TRBD2 | TRBJ2-1 | TRBV5-1 | TGCGCCAGCACATCAGCGGGAGGTCGCAACAATGAGCAGTTCTTC | CASTSAGGRNNEQFF
- | TRBD1 | TRBJ1-2 | TRBV5-4 | TGTGCCAGCAGCTTGGCAACCTCCGACAGGGGCTATGGCTACACCTTC | CASSLATSDRGYGYTF
- | - | TRBJ1-5 | TRBV7-9 | TGTGCCAGCAGCTTAGGGGGCCAGCCCCAGCATTTT | CASSLGGQPQHF
- | - | TRBJ2-5 | TRBV9 | TGTGCCAGCAGCGTAGCGGGTTTGGAGACCCAGTACTTC | CASSVAGLETQYF
- | - | TRBJ1-6 | TRBV2 | TGTGCCAGCTTAGCTGGAAATTCACCCCTCCACTTT | CASLAGNSPLHF
- | - | TRBJ2-7 | TRBV20-1 | TGCAGTGCCCCTCGGGGTTACGAGCAGTACTTC | CSAPRGYEQYF
- | - | TRBJ2-7 | TRBV7-2 | TGTGCCAGCAGCTTAAACGGGGGGCTCGAGCAGTACTTC | CASSLNGGLEQYF
few | - | TRBJ2-5 | TRBV28 | TGTGCCAGCAGTCCCCGGGAGACCCAGTACTTC | CASSPRETQYF
- | TRBD1 | TRBJ1-2 | TRBV30 | TGTGCCTGGAGTAGTGAGACAGGGACTTTTAACTATGGCTACACCTTC | CAWSSETGTFNYGYTF
- | TRBD2 | TRBJ2-2 | TRBV5-6 | TGTGCCAGCACAGAGACTAGCGGGATGGGTGGGGAGCTGTTTTTT | CASTETSGMGGELFF
- | - | TRBJ2-4 | TRBV7-9 | TGTGCCAGCAGCTCGCCTCGGGTTACGAACATTCAGTACTTC | CASSSPRVTNIQYF
- | TRBD1 | TRBJ2-5 | TRBV4-2 | TGTGCCAGCAGCCAAGACCCGGGACAGCCTCAAGAGACCCAGTACTTC | CASSQDPGQPQETQYF
- | TRBD1 | TRBJ1-2 | TRBV29-1 | TGCAGCGGCGTCGACAGGGGCCATGGCTACACCTTC | CSGVDRGHGYTF
- | - | TRBJ1-4 | TRBV7-9 | TGTGCCAGCAGCCCCGGGCAGGGTATAAATGAAAAACTGTTTTTT | CASSPGQGINEKLFF
- | - | TRBJ1-3 | TRBV6-1 | TGTGCCAGCAGTGAACAACCAACAGGGACTGGAAACACCATATATTTT | CASSEQPTGTGNTIYF
- | TRBD1 | TRBJ1-1 | TRBV6-6 | TGTGCCAGCAGCAGGGGGTGGGGGTACACTGAAGCTTTCTTT | CASSRGWGYTEAFF
few | TRBD2 | TRBJ2-3 | TRBV7-3 | TGTGCCAGCAGCTTACGGGGGGAGGGTACGCAGTATTTT | CASSLRGEGTQYF
- | TRBD2 | TRBJ2-7 | TRBV2 | TGTGCCAGCAGTGACTCCCTAGCGGGAAGGAACGAGCAGTACTTC | CASSDSLAGRNEQYF
- | - | TRBJ2-7 | TRBV5-4 | TGTGCCAGCAGCTTGTCTAGTCTCTCCTACGAGCAGTACTTC | CASSLSSLSYEQYF
- | - | TRBJ1-1 | TRBV6-1 | TGTGCCAGCAGTGAAACCCTAGGGGATAAACCTTTCTTT | CASSETLGDKPFF
- | - | TRBJ1-3 | TRBV7-8 | TGTGCCGTGCAACTTGGGCCCCAGTCTGGAAACACCATATATTTT | CAVQLGPQSGNTIYF
- | TRBD1 | TRBJ2-1 | TRBV30 | TGTGCCTGGAGGGATACAGGGGTTAGCTCCTACAATGAGCAGTTCTTC | CAWRDTGVSSYNEQFF
few | - | TRBJ1-5 | TRBV2 | TGTGCCAGCAGATCACAGGGTGAGGGGCAGCCCCAGCATTTT | CASRSQGEGQPQHF
once | - | TRBJ2-7 | TRBV28 | TGTGCCAGCAGTTCCCAGAATAACTACGAGCAGTACTTC | CASSSQNNYEQYF
- | TRBD1 | TRBJ2-5 | TRBV7-9 | TGTGCCAGCGGAGGACAGGGACGTGAGACCCAGTACTTC | CASGGQGRETQYF
- | - | TRBJ1-1 | TRBV7-2 | TGTGCCAGCAGCTTGGCCTCTCGCGGTAACACTGAAGCTTTCTTT | CASSLASRGNTEAFF
- | TRBD1 | TRBJ2-5 | TRBV5-1 | TGCGCCAGCAGCCAGAGGACAGGCCCGCCTAGTGTGCAGTACTTC | CASSQRTGPPSVQYF